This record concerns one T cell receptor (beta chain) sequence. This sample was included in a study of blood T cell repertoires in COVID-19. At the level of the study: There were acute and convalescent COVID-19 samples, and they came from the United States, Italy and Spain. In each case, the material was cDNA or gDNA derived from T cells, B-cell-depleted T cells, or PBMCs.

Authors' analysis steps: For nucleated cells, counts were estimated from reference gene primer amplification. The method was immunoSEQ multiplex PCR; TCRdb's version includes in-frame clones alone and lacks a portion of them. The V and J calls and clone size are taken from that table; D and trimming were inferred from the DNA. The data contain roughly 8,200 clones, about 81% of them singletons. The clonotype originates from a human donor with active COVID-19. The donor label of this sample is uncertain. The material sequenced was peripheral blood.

The CDR3 coding sequence is TGTGCCAGCAGCCAAGACAGGGGTCTTCAAGAGACCCAGTACTTC. Its protein is CASSQDRGLQETQYF. This chain joins TRBV7-3 and TRBJ2-5; 8 positions agree with TRBD1. There are 15 residues in the CDR3. Germline lookup yields CDR1 SGHTA and CDR2 FQGTGA. Unmatched junction bases numbered 7, after V lost 5 bases and J lost 2 bases.